A selection of T cell receptor beta chains follows, all from one sample in a study of blood T cell repertoires in COVID-19. Sequencing used immunoSEQ multiplex PCR; TCRdb keeps in-frame clones, though not all of them. This table holds 200,000 to 250,000 clones, 88% found once. Sample: peripheral blood. The receptors derive from a man aged 70 or older with acute or convalescent COVID-19. CDR3s include the opening cysteine and the closing phenylalanine or tryptophan. The order of the fields is clone size, D gene, V gene, J gene, CDR3 DNA, CDR3 protein. D genes are given only for firm matches. Some rows have no size entry. The others give once, few or many, or a class for an expanded clone.

size: NA; D: NA; V: TRBV27; J: TRBJ2-2; DNA: TGTGCCAGCAGTCTCGGGTCCGGGGAGCTGTTTTTT; CDR3: CASSLGSGELFF
size: NA; D: TRBD2; V: TRBV3-1/TRBV3-2; J: TRBJ2-1; DNA: TGTGCCAGCAGCCACACTAGCGGGAGGCCTCGGGAGCAGTTCTTC; CDR3: CASSHTSGRPREQFF
size: NA; D: NA; V: TRBV19; J: TRBJ2-2; DNA: TGTGCCAGTAGTATAGGGTTGTCAGGGATCACCGGGGAGCTGTTTTTT; CDR3: CASSIGLSGITGELFF
size: NA; D: TRBD1; V: TRBV6-2/TRBV6-3; J: TRBJ1-5; DNA: TGTGCCAGCAGTAGTGGGACAGGCTTTTTGCATTTT; CDR3: CASSSGTGFLHF
size: once; D: TRBD1; V: TRBV4-1; J: TRBJ2-5; DNA: TGCGCCAGCAGCCAAGCAACAGGGGCGCAGACCCAGTACTTC; CDR3: CASSQATGAQTQYF
size: once; D: NA; V: TRBV6-2/TRBV6-3; J: TRBJ2-7; DNA: TGTGCCAGCAGCCGTCAGTACGAGCAGTACTTC; CDR3: CASSRQYEQYF
size: NA; D: TRBD2; V: TRBV5-1; J: TRBJ2-5; DNA: TGCGCCAGCAGCCTGACTAGCGGGAGGGCCGGTAGAGAGACCCAGTACTTC; CDR3: CASSLTSGRAGRETQYF
size: NA; D: TRBD2; V: TRBV4-3; J: TRBJ2-6; DNA: TGCGCCAGCAGCCAAGATTCCGGAACTAGCGGGTTCTCTGGGGCCAACGTCCTGACTTTC; CDR3: CASSQDSGTSGFSGANVLTF
size: NA; D: TRBD1; V: TRBV9; J: TRBJ2-7; DNA: TGTGCCAGCAGCGTAGGACAGGGGGTTTCCTACGAGCAGTACTTC; CDR3: CASSVGQGVSYEQYF
size: NA; D: NA; V: TRBV29-1; J: TRBJ2-7; DNA: TGCAGCGTTGTACTAGCCACCTACGAGCAGTACTTC; CDR3: CSVVLATYEQYF
size: few; D: NA; V: TRBV5-6; J: TRBJ2-2; DNA: TGTGCCAGCAGCTGGGTTACAGGGCCGAACACCGGGGAGCTGTTTTTT; CDR3: CASSWVTGPNTGELFF
size: NA; D: NA; V: TRBV3-1/TRBV3-2; J: TRBJ2-7; DNA: TGTGCCAGCAGCCAAGGTGGAGGGCTAGCGTCGTTCGAGCAGTACTTC; CDR3: CASSQGGGLASFEQYF
size: NA; D: TRBD1; V: TRBV19; J: TRBJ2-2; DNA: TGTGCCAGTACCCAGCCATCCGGACAGGGGGCATCCGGGGAGCTGTTTTTT; CDR3: CASTQPSGQGASGELFF
size: NA; D: TRBD2; V: TRBV5-4; J: TRBJ2-3; DNA: TGTGCCAGCAGCTTAGGGGCGGGAGGACTCACAGATACGCAGTATTTT; CDR3: CASSLGAGGLTDTQYF
size: NA; D: NA; V: TRBV6-5; J: TRBJ1-4; DNA: TGTGCCAGCAGTTACAACAGAAAGGATGAAAAACTGTTTTTT; CDR3: CASSYNRKDEKLFF
size: NA; D: TRBD1; V: TRBV5-1; J: TRBJ1-1; DNA: TGCGCCAGCAGCCCGGGACAGGGGGGTATGGACACTGAAGCTTTCTTT; CDR3: CASSPGQGGMDTEAFF
size: NA; D: TRBD2; V: TRBV7-2; J: TRBJ2-5; DNA: TGTGCCAGCAGCCCACCGACTAGCGGAGAGACCCAGTACTTC; CDR3: CASSPPTSGETQYF
size: NA; D: NA; V: TRBV5-8; J: TRBJ2-1; DNA: TGTGCCAGCAGCTTGCAGGTGAAGTCCTACAATGAGCAGTTCTTC; CDR3: CASSLQVKSYNEQFF
size: once; D: TRBD1; V: TRBV5-1; J: TRBJ2-7; DNA: TGCGCCAGCAGCCTGACAGGGTACTCCTACGAGCAGTACTTC; CDR3: CASSLTGYSYEQYF
size: NA; D: TRBD2; V: TRBV7-3; J: TRBJ2-3; DNA: TGTGCCAGCAGCTCCAACGGGGGACTAGCAGATACGCAGTATTTT; CDR3: CASSSNGGLADTQYF
size: NA; D: TRBD2; V: TRBV5-1; J: TRBJ2-1; DNA: TGCGCCAGCAGCTCTGCCCCGGGACTAGGCCACAATGAGCAGTTCTTC; CDR3: CASSSAPGLGHNEQFF
size: NA; D: TRBD1; V: TRBV10-3; J: TRBJ1-6; DNA: TGTGCCATCGATGAAAGGGGGCAAGGAGATTCACCCCTCCACTTT; CDR3: CAIDERGQGDSPLHF
size: NA; D: TRBD1; V: TRBV20-1; J: TRBJ1-6; DNA: TGCAGTGCTAGTCCCGGAAGACAGGGCGCCCTCCCCCTCCACTTT; CDR3: CSASPGRQGALPLHF
size: NA; D: NA; V: TRBV19; J: TRBJ1-2; DNA: TGTGCCAGTAGTATAGAAGGTGCGGGGGAGAGCGGCTACACCTTC; CDR3: CASSIEGAGESGYTF
size: NA; D: TRBD2; V: TRBV19; J: TRBJ2-5; DNA: TGTGCCAGTAGTGAACGACAGTCCGAGGCTAGCGGGAGGGTTATGAAACGGTACCAAGAGACCCAGTACTTC; CDR3: CASSERQSEASGRVMKRYQETQYF
size: NA; D: NA; V: TRBV6-5; J: TRBJ2-1; DNA: TGTGCCAGCAGTTACCCAGGGGTCAATGAGCAGTTCTTC; CDR3: CASSYPGVNEQFF
size: once; D: TRBD1; V: TRBV5-6; J: TRBJ2-5; DNA: TGTGCCAGCAGCTTGAGGGACAGGGAGTACTTC; CDR3: CASSLRDREYF
size: many; D: TRBD1; V: TRBV2; J: TRBJ2-7; DNA: TGTGCCAGCAGTGCCACAGGGGGCTACGAGCAGTACTTC; CDR3: CASSATGGYEQYF
size: NA; D: NA; V: TRBV24-1; J: TRBJ2-1; DNA: TGTGCCACCAAAAATACAGGCTCCGCGGCCAATGAGCAGTTCTTC; CDR3: CATKNTGSAANEQFF
size: NA; D: TRBD2; V: TRBV6-2/TRBV6-3; J: TRBJ2-1; DNA: TGTGCCAGCAGCTCTGACGGAGCGGGAAGCTATGAGCAGTTCTTC; CDR3: CASSSDGAGSYEQFF
size: NA; D: NA; V: TRBV6-5; J: TRBJ2-7; DNA: TGTGCCAGCAGTCGACTAGGATACGAGCAGTACTTC; CDR3: CASSRLGYEQYF
size: NA; D: NA; V: TRBV12-3/TRBV12-4; J: TRBJ2-1; DNA: TGTGCCAGCAGTTCGGACAATGAGCAGTTCTTC; CDR3: CASSSDNEQFF
size: once; D: TRBD1; V: TRBV3-1/TRBV3-2; J: TRBJ1-2; DNA: TGTGCCAGCAGCCCTCGGGACAGCCCCTCAGGCTACACCTTC; CDR3: CASSPRDSPSGYTF
size: NA; D: TRBD2; V: TRBV27; J: TRBJ2-7; DNA: TGTGCCAGCAGACCGGGACTAGCGGGAGCTGGGTACGAGCAGTACTTC; CDR3: CASRPGLAGAGYEQYF
size: NA; D: NA; V: TRBV19; J: TRBJ2-5; DNA: TGTGCCAGTAGTTTCACAGGGTCGGCCCAGTACTTC; CDR3: CASSFTGSAQYF
size: NA; D: NA; V: TRBV6-7; J: TRBJ2-2; DNA: TGTGCCAGCAGTTACTACACAGGGAATAACACCGGGGAGCTGTTTTTT; CDR3: CASSYYTGNNTGELFF
size: NA; D: TRBD2; V: TRBV19; J: TRBJ2-1; DNA: TGTGCCAGTACCACTCTAGCGGAGAACAATGAGCAGTTCTTC; CDR3: CASTTLAENNEQFF
size: once; D: NA; V: TRBV7-9; J: TRBJ1-2; DNA: TGTGCCAGCAGCTTATCTGATGGCTACACCTTC; CDR3: CASSLSDGYTF
size: NA; D: TRBD1; V: TRBV3-1/TRBV3-2; J: TRBJ1-2; DNA: TGTGCCAGCAGCCAAGACGACAGGGGGAAGTATGGCTACACCTTC; CDR3: CASSQDDRGKYGYTF
size: once; D: NA; V: TRBV7-2; J: TRBJ1-2; DNA: TGTGCCAGCTCAGACAGGATGCTAAACTATGGCTACACCTTC; CDR3: CASSDRMLNYGYTF
size: NA; D: NA; V: TRBV12-3/TRBV12-4; J: TRBJ2-2; DNA: TGTGCCAGCAGTTTTCAGGGCGCCGGGGAGCTGTTTTTT; CDR3: CASSFQGAGELFF
size: NA; D: NA; V: TRBV24-1; J: TRBJ2-2; DNA: TGTGCCACCAGTGATTTGAAATTTGAGACTCACCCCGGGGAGCTGTTTTTT; CDR3: CATSDLKFETHPGELFF
size: NA; D: TRBD1; V: TRBV6-5; J: TRBJ1-3; DNA: TGTGCCAGCAGTTTGGGACAGGGATTCTCTGGAAACACCATATATTTT; CDR3: CASSLGQGFSGNTIYF
size: NA; D: TRBD1; V: TRBV20-1; J: TRBJ1-2; DNA: TGCAGCCCTAGGACAGGGGATGGCTACACCTTC; CDR3: CSPRTGDGYTF
size: NA; D: NA; V: TRBV5-1; J: TRBJ1-1; DNA: TGCGCCAGCAGCTTGGAAGGCAGGGCGAACACTGAAGCTTTCTTT; CDR3: CASSLEGRANTEAFF
size: NA; D: NA; V: TRBV2; J: TRBJ1-1; DNA: TGTGCCAGCATCAGGGTCTACACTGAAGCTTTCTTT; CDR3: CASIRVYTEAFF
size: NA; D: TRBD1; V: TRBV7-2; J: TRBJ1-2; DNA: TGTGCCAGCAGCCGTAGGGGGCAGGGAAATGGCTACACCTTC; CDR3: CASSRRGQGNGYTF
size: once; D: NA; V: TRBV27; J: TRBJ2-5; DNA: TGTGCCAGCAGTTTATTGGACAGCCAAGAGACCCAGTACTTC; CDR3: CASSLLDSQETQYF
size: once; D: NA; V: TRBV5-5; J: TRBJ1-2; DNA: TGTGCCAGCAGCGCGTACCTATCATCTAACTATGGCTACACCTTC; CDR3: CASSAYLSSNYGYTF
size: NA; D: TRBD1; V: TRBV7-2; J: TRBJ2-7; DNA: TGTGCCAGCAGCTTATCAACTACAGGGGTGGGCCCCTACGAGCAGTACTTC; CDR3: CASSLSTTGVGPYEQYF